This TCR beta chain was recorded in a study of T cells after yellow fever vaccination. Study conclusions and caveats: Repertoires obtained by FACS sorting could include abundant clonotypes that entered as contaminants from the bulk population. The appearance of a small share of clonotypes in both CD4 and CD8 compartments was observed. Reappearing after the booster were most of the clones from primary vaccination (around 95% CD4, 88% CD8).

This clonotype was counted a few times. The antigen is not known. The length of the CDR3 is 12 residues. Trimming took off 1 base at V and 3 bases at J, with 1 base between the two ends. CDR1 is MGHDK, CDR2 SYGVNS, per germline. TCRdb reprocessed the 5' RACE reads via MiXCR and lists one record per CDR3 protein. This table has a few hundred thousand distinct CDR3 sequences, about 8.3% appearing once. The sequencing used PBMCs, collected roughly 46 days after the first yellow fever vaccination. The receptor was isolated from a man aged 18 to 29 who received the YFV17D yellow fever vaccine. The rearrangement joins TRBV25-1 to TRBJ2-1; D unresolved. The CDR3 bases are TGTGCCAGCAGTGAATTCTACAATGAGCAGTTCTTC. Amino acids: CASSEFYNEQFF.